One and the same sample provided the 3 T cell receptor beta chains below, sequenced in a study of cytomegalovirus exposure and HLA in healthy donors. It was with 60 Vbeta and 13 Jbeta primers that the PCR ran. Sequencing used immunoSEQ multiplex PCR; TCRdb keeps in-frame clones, though not all of them. Of 100,000 to 150,000 clones listed, 80% are singletons. The sequencing input was PBMCs. Source of these receptors: a man aged 25 to 45 in good health and CMV-seronegative.

The CDR3 spells CASSSRRVEQYF. CDR3 in DNA: TGTGCCAGCAGTTCCCGACGGGTCGAGCAGTACTTC. The chain has TRBV7-7 and TRBJ2-5; the D is unclear. Near its end, the DNA agrees better with TRBJ2-7, so the J call may be wrong. Germline V gives CDR1 SSHAT, CDR2 FNYEAQ (reference sequence). The CDR3 consists of 12 residues.

The CDR3: CATSRVPRGRYEQYF. The CDR3 DNA is TGTGCCACCAGCAGAGTTCCCAGGGGGCGGTACGAGCAGTACTTC. This sequence joins TRBV15 and TRBJ2-7, with 8 nucleotides matching TRBD1. CDR3 length: 15 amino acids. The junction had 6 bases not matched to a gene; V was cut back by 1 base and J by 4 bases. CDR1 LNHNV and CDR2 YYDKDF come from the germline V gene (reference sequence).

V and J are TRBV5-1 and TRBJ1-2, with TRBD1 as a possible D gene (5 bases). The germline V gene encodes CDR1 SGHRS and CDR2 YFSETQ. This CDR3 spans 13 amino acids. Trimming removed 4 bases at V and 5 bases at J, with 12 bases between. CDR3: CASSLGKGYGYTF. The DNA of the CDR3 is TGCGCCAGCAGCCTAGGAAAGGGGTATGGCTACACCTTC.